This entry concerns a single T cell receptor (beta chain). The data were taken from a study of blood T cell repertoires in COVID-19. Across the study: Researchers got acute and convalescent COVID-19 samples from the United States, Italy and Spain. In each case, the material was cDNA or gDNA derived from T cells, B-cell-depleted T cells, or PBMCs.

As originally analysed: Amplification with reference gene primers provided the estimates of nucleated cell counts. Assay used: immunoSEQ multiplex PCR; TCRdb lists only in-frame clones, some missing. V, J and clone size reflect that table, while D and trimming were determined from the DNA. Of more than 250,000 clones listed, roughly 83% are singletons. Germline assignment: CDR1 SGHVS and CDR2 FQNEAQ. This CDR3 has 14 amino acids. With 4 bases clipped from V and 2 bases from J, the junction kept 4 bases outside the gene matches. The clonotype originates from a man aged 55 to 70 who had recovered from COVID-19. Sequencing was carried out using peripheral blood. J is TRBJ1-2 and V is TRBV7-8; TRBD1 agrees at 7 bases. Written as DNA, the CDR3 is TGTGCCAGCAGCTCCACAGGGGCCAACTATGGCTACACCTTC. Translation: CASSSTGANYGYTF.